This T cell receptor (beta chain) was identified during a study of Ad26.COV2.S vaccination and SARS-CoV-2 variants. On the study more broadly: The study gave Ad26.COV2.S intramuscularly, once or twice 56 days apart.

The J segment lost 7 bases and the V segment lost 0 bases, leaving 11 bases of the junction unmatched. The germline gives CDR1 LGHNA, CDR2 YSLEER. CDR3 length: 18 amino acids. Sequencing used immunoSEQ multiplex PCR; TCRdb keeps in-frame clones, though not all of them. The table has approximately 350,000 clones, about 80% seen once; the top ten hold about 7.1%. Sample treatment: roughly 20 received Ad26.COV2.S at low or high dose, single or two shots; 5 received placebo; per-sample allocation not given. Material that was analyzed had been drawn on day 63 after the first vaccine or placebo injection. The specimen comprised peripheral blood, sampled in a trial of Ad26.COV2.S vaccine versus placebo. The chain recombines TRBV4-3 with TRBJ1-6; TRBD1 aligns across 8 bases. The origin of this receptor is a person aged 18-60 years who received the Ad26.COV2.S COVID-19 vaccine or a placebo. The CDR3 sequence is CASSQDFGQGASNSPLHF. CDR3 bases: TGCGCCAGCAGCCAAGATTTTGGTCAGGGGGCGTCAAATTCACCCCTCCACTTT.